These 23 T cell receptor beta chains were all obtained from the same sample, sequenced in a study of T-cell memory formation after mild COVID-19. Each CDR3 protein gets one entry after TCRdb re-called the 5' RACE reads with MiXCR. The sample has 120,000 or so distinct CDR3 sequences; around 6.3% are singletons. The sample taken for sequencing was PBMCs or a T cell subset sorted from them (not recorded which). All receptors derive from an adult woman who had mild COVID-19 (a few samples of this study predate the infection). Cell type and time point are not known.

This clonotype has a handful of counts. DNA of the CDR3: TGCAGTGCCAGTCGTGTTTTTGGTCCGGGCAATCAGCCCCAGCATTTT. It encodes CSASRVFGPGNQPQHF. The rearrangement uses TRBV20-1 and TRBJ1-5, with D hard to call. Germline V CDR1 and CDR2: DFQATT, SNEGSKA (reference sequence). The V end was cut by 6 bases, the J end by 2 bases, with 20 bases between. The CDR3 sequence is 16 residues long.

This rearrangement joins TRBV11-2 to TRBJ1-2; D remains ambiguous. This CDR3 has 14 amino acids. Germline loops: CDR1 SGHAT, CDR2 FQNNGV. V lost 5 bases, J lost 3 bases, and 13 bases lay in between. CDR3 amino acids: CASSASGSDYGYTF. The DNA for the CDR3 is TGTGCCAGCAGCGCCTCGGGTTCAGACTATGGCTACACCTTC.

The chain uses TRBV12-3 or TRBV12-4 and TRBJ2-2; D is ambiguous. Trimming pared 3 bases from V and 11 bases from J, leaving 13 bases between. The CDR3 loop spans 13 amino acids. The CDR3 sequence: CASSLSRNAELFF. The CDR3 nucleotides read TGTGCCAGCAGTTTGTCTAGAAACGCTGAGCTGTTTTTT.

The V and J genes are TRBV20-1 and TRBJ2-7; TRBD2 might be the D (6 bases). Trimming cost V 6 bases and J 5 bases, with 11 bases left between them. Looked up from germline, CDR1 is DFQATT and CDR2 is SNEGSKA (reference sequence). The CDR3 totals 11 residues. In DNA, the CDR3 is TGCAGTGCCCGGAGGGCGGACGAGCAGTACTTC. Translating gives CSARRADEQYF.

Ten or more counts support this clonotype. The chain is built from TRBV6-5 and TRBJ2-7; the match to TRBD1 covers 10 bases. The length of the CDR3 is 16 residues. Trimming at V came to 4 bases and at J to 0 bases, leaving 6 bases not matched to a gene. The V gene's germline CDR1 is MNHEY and CDR2 SVGAGI. In DNA form, the CDR3 reads TGTGCCAGCAGTTCGTTGACAGGGGGCACCTCCTACGAGCAGTACTTC. Translated, it gives CASSSLTGGTSYEQYF.

This clonotype was recorded a few times. The chain couples TRBV14 to TRBJ2-1; D unresolved. The V and J ends lost 1 base and 4 bases respectively, with 5 bases between them. This CDR3 region has 13 residues. Germline CDR1 is SGHDN and CDR2 is FVKESK. Written as DNA, the CDR3 is TGTGCCAGCAGCCAAGGTATATACAATGAGCAGTTCTTC. It specifies CASSQGIYNEQFF.

This clonotype came up many times. V gene TRBV5-1 combines with J gene TRBJ2-1; 7 nucleotides match TRBD1. Germline values: CDR1 SGHRS, CDR2 YFSETQ. The V segment lost 2 bases and the J segment 3 bases; nucleotides outside the gene matches: 2. The CDR3 loop spans 14 amino acids. The CDR3 reads CASSFGDSYNEQFF. In DNA, the CDR3 is TGCGCCAGCAGCTTCGGGGACAGCTACAATGAGCAGTTCTTC.

A few counts support this clonotype. The chain carries TRBV10-3 and TRBJ1-6; 8 bases align to TRBD1. The germline CDR1 and CDR2 sequences are ENHRY and SYGVKD. J gave up 2 bases and V 5 bases, and 8 bases lay outside the gene matches. This CDR3 contains 17 residues. CDR3 sequence reads: CAISQTGTGAYNSPLHF. The DNA for the CDR3 is TGTGCCATCAGTCAAACCGGGACAGGAGCCTATAATTCACCCCTCCACTTT.

This clonotype was detected only a few times. This rearrangement joins TRBV7-2 to TRBJ1-2; D is possibly TRBD1 (6 bases). Germline V lookup: CDR1 SGHTA, CDR2 FQGNSA. Trimming removed 1 base from V and 0 bases from J, with 12 bases in between. The CDR3 is 16 residues long. The CDR3 coding sequence is TGTGCCAGCAGCTTAGGGTCCCCAGGGGCTAACTATGGCTACACCTTC. This encodes CASSLGSPGANYGYTF.

This clonotype has only a few counts. The rearrangement links TRBV6-6 to TRBJ1-1, with D possibly TRBD1 on 5 matching bases. The CDR3 contains 14 residues. Trimming left V 7 bases short and J 3 bases short, with 15 bases between. Germline CDR1 and CDR2: MNHNY and SVGAGI (reference sequence). The CDR3 protein is CASTTTGGDTEAFF. DNA of the CDR3: TGTGCCAGCACCACCACGGGGGGGGACACTGAAGCTTTCTTT.

This clonotype was seen more than once but under ten times. CDR3 bases: TGTGCCAGCAGAGATAGGGGGGGAACTGAAGCTTTCTTT. Amino acid sequence: CASRDRGGTEAFF. The chain is built from TRBV12-3 or TRBV12-4 and TRBJ1-1; weak D call: TRBD1 (6 bases). The V gene lost 6 bases and the J gene lost 5 bases, with 13 bases spanning the gap. This CDR3 contains 13 residues.

This clonotype showed up just a few times. The CDR3 is CSVAGQGGFTEAFF. For the CDR3, the DNA is TGCAGCGTCGCTGGACAGGGGGGGTTCACTGAAGCTTTCTTT. The genes are TRBV29-1 and TRBJ1-1; 10 bases match TRBD1. From germline, CDR1 is SQVTM and CDR2 ANQGSEA. V shed 6 bases and J 4 bases; nucleotides not matched to a gene: 8. The CDR3 length is 14 residues.

This chain connects TRBV6-2 or TRBV6-3 to TRBJ2-5; no reliable D call. Germline CDR1 is MNHEY and CDR2 is SVGEGT. The V end lost 4 bases, the J end lost 5 bases, and 20 bases lay between the germline ends. The CDR3 is 16 amino acids. Written as DNA, the CDR3 is TGTGCCAGCAGTTCCCTGGATACGGCCCAAGGGGAGACCCAGTACTTC. Translated: CASSSLDTAQGETQYF.

This clonotype was seen more than once but under ten times. The J gene is TRBJ2-3, the V gene TRBV7-9, with D perhaps TRBD1 or TRBD2 (5 bases each). CDR3 length: 14 residues. Trimming took 8 bases from V and 2 from J, leaving 14 bases between them. Per the germline V gene, CDR1 is SEHNR and CDR2 is FQNEAQ (reference sequence). The CDR3: CASHRDQYTDTQYF. The CDR3, as DNA: TGTGCCAGCCACCGGGACCAATACACAGATACGCAGTATTTT.

The rearrangement uses TRBV5-1 and TRBJ2-1; possible D gene TRBD1, 5 bases. Looked up from germline, CDR1 is SGHRS and CDR2 is YFSETQ. The CDR3 totals 14 residues. V was shortened by 1 base and J by 3 bases, with 8 bases between the two germline ends. The DNA for the CDR3 is TGCGCCAGCAGCTTGCCGGACATCTACAATGAGCAGTTCTTC. Its protein is CASSLPDIYNEQFF.

V is TRBV18 and J is TRBJ1-3, with unresolved D. Per the germline V gene, CDR1 is KGHSH and CDR2 is LQKENI. The V end was cut by 2 bases, the J end by 4 bases, with 12 bases between. The CDR3 covers 15 residues. The CDR3 DNA reads as TGTGCCAGCTCACCAGGGGTACTGTACGGAAACACCATATATTTT. It yields the protein CASSPGVLYGNTIYF.

This clonotype has only a few counts. The J gene is TRBJ2-3, the V gene TRBV5-6; 10 nucleotides align to TRBD2. CDR1 SGHDT and CDR2 YYEEEE come from the germline V gene. V trimming: 2 bases; J trimming: 2 bases; junction bases outside the gene matches: 14. The CDR3 spans 19 residues. Here the CDR3 DNA reads TGTGCCAGCAGCTTTTGGACTAGCGGCAAACAACGAATCACAGATACGCAGTATTTT. Protein product: CASSFWTSGKQRITDTQYF. Full variable domain (outside the CDR3, taken from reference TRBV5-6 and TRBJ2-3): DAGVTQSPTHLIKTRGQQVTLRCSPKSGHDTVSWYQQALGQGPQFIFQYYEEEERQRGNFPDRFSGHQFPNYSSELNVNALLLGDSALYLCASSFWTSGKQRITDTQYFGPGTRLTVL.

This clonotype was observed a few times. This chain links TRBV5-1 with TRBJ2-2; D call uncertain. This CDR3 is built from 13 residues. The germline gives CDR1 SGHRS, CDR2 YFSETQ. V was clipped by 4 bases and J by 7 bases, with 11 bases between them. Written as DNA, the CDR3 is TGCGCCAGCAGCACGAGAACGGGCGGGGAGCTGTTTTTT. Translating it yields CASSTRTGGELFF.

This clonotype has more than one count but fewer than ten. The chain is built from TRBV20-1 and TRBJ2-3, with 9 bases lining up with TRBD1. The CDR3 spans 16 residues. CDR1 and CDR2 (germline): DFQATT, SNEGSKA (reference sequence). V dropped 1 base and J dropped 7; count of bases not matched to a gene: 12. DNA of the CDR3: TGCAGTGCTAGAGCCCTCGGGGACAGGGTGTCACATACGCAGTATTTT. It translates to CSARALGDRVSHTQYF.

In DNA form, the CDR3 reads TGTGCCAGCTCACCTATAGGGACAGGAATGAACACTGAAGCTTTCTTT. Its protein product is CASSPIGTGMNTEAFF. The J gene is TRBJ1-1, the V gene TRBV18; 8 bases are a match to TRBD1. The length of the CDR3 is 16 residues. With V trimmed by 3 bases and J by 0 bases, 6 bases remained unmatched. In germline, CDR1 is KGHSH, CDR2 LQKENI.

This clonotype was seen more than once but under ten times. The V gene is TRBV4-1, the J gene TRBJ2-3, with a possible D match to TRBD2 (5 bases). V dropped 0 bases and J dropped 2 bases, with 12 bases sitting between them. This CDR3 is 16 amino acids long. Germline loops: CDR1 MGHRA, CDR2 YSYEKL. The CDR3 nucleotides read TGCGCCAGCAGCCAAGATTCTAGCTGGGCCACAGATACGCAGTATTTT. This codes for CASSQDSSWATDTQYF.

This clonotype has a count of ten or more. This sequence joins TRBV7-2 and TRBJ2-7; D might be TRBD1 (6 bases). Deletions cut 5 bases from V and 4 bases from J, with 15 bases between. The CDR3 length is 14 residues. Germline CDR1 and CDR2: SGHTA and FQGNSA. CDR3 loop: CASSPQGTGYEQYF. DNA for the CDR3: TGTGCCAGCAGCCCACAGGGCACGGGGTACGAGCAGTACTTC.

V and J are TRBV2 and TRBJ2-2; D may be TRBD2 (6 bases). In germline, CDR1 is SNHLY, CDR2 FYNNEI. The CDR3 is 15 amino acids. V lost 0 bases to trimming and J lost 3 bases, with 8 bases between them. DNA of the CDR3: TGTGCCAGCAGTGAAGCGGGGGGTCACACCGGGGAGCTGTTTTTT. Its translation is CASSEAGGHTGELFF.